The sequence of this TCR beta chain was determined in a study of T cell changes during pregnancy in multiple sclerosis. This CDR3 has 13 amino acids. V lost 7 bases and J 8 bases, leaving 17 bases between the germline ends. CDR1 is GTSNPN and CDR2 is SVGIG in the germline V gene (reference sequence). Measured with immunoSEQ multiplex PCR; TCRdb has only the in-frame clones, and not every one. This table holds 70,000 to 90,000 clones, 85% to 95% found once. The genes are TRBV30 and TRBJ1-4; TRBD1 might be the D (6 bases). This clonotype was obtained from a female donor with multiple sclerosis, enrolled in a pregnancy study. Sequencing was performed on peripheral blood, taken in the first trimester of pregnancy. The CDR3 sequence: CASLRGGGEKLFF. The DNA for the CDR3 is TGTGCCTCCCTCAGAGGGGGAGGGGAAAAACTGTTTTTT.